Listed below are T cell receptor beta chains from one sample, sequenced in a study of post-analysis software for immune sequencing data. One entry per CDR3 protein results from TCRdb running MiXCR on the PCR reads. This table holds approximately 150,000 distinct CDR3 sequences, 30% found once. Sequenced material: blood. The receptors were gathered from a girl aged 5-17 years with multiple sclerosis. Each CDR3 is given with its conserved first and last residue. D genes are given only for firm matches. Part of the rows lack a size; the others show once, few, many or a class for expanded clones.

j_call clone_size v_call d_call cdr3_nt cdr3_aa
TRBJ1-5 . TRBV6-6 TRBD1 TGTGCCAGCAGTGAGACAGGGGTCGGGCAGCCCCAGCATTTT CASSETGVGQPQHF
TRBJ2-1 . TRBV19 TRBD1 TGTGCCAGTACCGTCCAGGACAGGGGGACCTACAATGAGCAGTTCTTC CASTVQDRGTYNEQFF
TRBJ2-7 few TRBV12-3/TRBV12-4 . TGTGCCAGCAGTTTAGCTGGGGCCTCCTACGAGCAGTACTTC CASSLAGASYEQYF
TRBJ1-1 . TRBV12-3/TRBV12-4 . TGTGCCAGCGATCGGACAGATGGTACTGAAGCTTTCTTT CASDRTDGTEAFF
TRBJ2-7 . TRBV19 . TGTACCAGTAGTATCCGGGGGTCCTCCTACGAGCAGTACTTC CTSSIRGSSYEQYF
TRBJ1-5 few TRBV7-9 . TGTGCCAGCAGCCTAGGCGGTAGGCCCCAGCATTTT CASSLGGRPQHF
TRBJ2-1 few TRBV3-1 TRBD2 TGTGCCAGCAGCCACGTGGGACTAGCGGACAATGAGCAGTTCTTC CASSHVGLADNEQFF
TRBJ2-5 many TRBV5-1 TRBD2 TGCGCCAGCAGCTTAGGACTAGCGGGCACACTACAAGAGACCCAGTACTTC CASSLGLAGTLQETQYF
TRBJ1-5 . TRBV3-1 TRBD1 TGCGCCAGCAGCCAAGGGACAGGGGATCAGCCCCAGCATTTT CASSQGTGDQPQHF
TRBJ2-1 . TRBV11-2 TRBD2 TGTGCCAGCAGCAGTTCTAGCGGGAGCTCCTACAATGGGCAGTTCTTC CASSSSSGSSYNGQFF
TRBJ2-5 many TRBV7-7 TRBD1 TGTGCTAGCAGCTCGGGACAGGGAATGGAGACCCAGTACTTC CASSSGQGMETQYF
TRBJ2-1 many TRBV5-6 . TGTGCCAGCAGCCCCCTGGGTTACAATGAGCAGTTCTTC CASSPLGYNEQFF
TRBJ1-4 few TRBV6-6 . TGTGCCAGCAGTTTCCCCGAGTTTTCATCAAATGAAAAACTGTTTTTT CASSFPEFSSNEKLFF
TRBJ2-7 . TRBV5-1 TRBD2 TGCGCCAGCAGTACTGGACAGAGAGGGACTAGCGGGACCTACGAGCAGTACTTC CASSTGQRGTSGTYEQYF
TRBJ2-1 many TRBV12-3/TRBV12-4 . TGTGCCAGCAGTTCCAGCGCGCGTTACAATGAGCAGTTCTTC CASSSSARYNEQFF
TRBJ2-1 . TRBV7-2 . TGTGCCAGCAGCCTCCGGGGGGCAGGGGGGCCCAATGAGCAGTTCTTC CASSLRGAGGPNEQFF
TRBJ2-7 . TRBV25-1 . TGTGCCAGCAACGCCAGGAGAAGCACTCTAGGGTACGAGCAGTACTTC CASNARRSTLGYEQYF
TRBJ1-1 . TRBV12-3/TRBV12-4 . TGTGCCAGCAGTCCCGGACCAGATGAAGCTTTCTTT CASSPGPDEAFF
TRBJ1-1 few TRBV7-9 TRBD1 TGTGCCAGCAGCGGACTCATGGGACAGGGGAACACTGAAGCTTTCTTT CASSGLMGQGNTEAFF
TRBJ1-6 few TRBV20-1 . TGCAGTGCCCTGAGGAGCAATATCTATAATTCACCCCTCCACTTT CSALRSNIYNSPLHF
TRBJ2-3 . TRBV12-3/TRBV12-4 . TGTGCCAGCAGTGTCTTTGCGGGCACAGATACGCAGTATTTT CASSVFAGTDTQYF
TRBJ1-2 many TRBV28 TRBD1 TGTGCCAGCAGCCCGACAGGGCAGGCTTATGGCTACACCTTC CASSPTGQAYGYTF
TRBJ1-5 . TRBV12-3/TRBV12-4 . TGTGCCAGCCGCCCGGACGGACGTAGCAATCAGCCCCAGCATTTT CASRPDGRSNQPQHF
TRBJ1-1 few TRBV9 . TGTGCCAGCAGCCCCATAGGAACCGGCAGGGGCGTAGAAGCTTTCTTT CASSPIGTGRGVEAFF
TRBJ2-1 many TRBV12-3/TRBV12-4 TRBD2 TGTGCCAGTTTGGGACTACCGGGCACCGATGAGCAGTTCTTC CASLGLPGTDEQFF
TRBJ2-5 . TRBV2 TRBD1 TGTGCCAGCAGCGAGGGGGCTAGCCGACAAGAGACCCAGTACTTC CASSEGASRQETQYF
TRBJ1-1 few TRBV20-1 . TGCAGTGCCATTGACTGGAACACTGAAGCTTTCTTT CSAIDWNTEAFF
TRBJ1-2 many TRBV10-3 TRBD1 TGTGCCATCAGTGTGGGACAGGGGGGTTCTACCTATGGCTACACCTTC CAISVGQGGSTYGYTF
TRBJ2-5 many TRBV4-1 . TGCGCCAGCAGCCAACTTGCGGGCGTGGAGGGAGAGACCCAGTACTTC CASSQLAGVEGETQYF
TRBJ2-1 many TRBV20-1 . TGCAGTGTTCCCGGGACTGGAGACTACAATGAGCAGTTCTTC CSVPGTGDYNEQFF